This T cell receptor beta chain is from a study of cytomegalovirus exposure and HLA in healthy donors. Study details: The platform used for the 120 validation repertoires matched that of the 666 first-cohort repertoires, a later analysis reported.

The germline V gene encodes CDR1 MGHRA and CDR2 YSYEKL. Trimming at V came to 2 bases and at J to 2 bases, leaving 3 bases not matched to a gene. CDR3 length equals 15 residues. This clone was detected once. No antigen is known for it. Sequenced by immunoSEQ multiplex PCR; TCRdb stores in-frame clones only, minus some. The sample holds about 270,000 clones, approximately 86% seen once. Broader study findings: Cytomegalovirus-associated status was assigned to approximately 160 TCR beta chains. The classifier reportedly diagnosed cytomegalovirus status with high specificity and sensitivity.

This receptor was taken from a woman aged 18-29 years in good health and CMV-seronegative. The chain uses TRBV4-1 and TRBJ2-7; 10 bases are shared with TRBD1. Sequencing was performed on PBMCs. The CDR3 spells CASSQPGQGPYEQYF. In DNA form, the CDR3 reads TGCGCCAGCAGCCAACCGGGACAGGGGCCCTACGAGCAGTACTTC.